This T cell receptor (beta chain) was captured in a study of blood T cell repertoires in COVID-19. As for the study in general: There were acute and convalescent COVID-19 samples, and they came from the United States, Italy and Spain.

How the authors handled the data: The assay estimated nucleated cells by amplifying reference gene primers. TCRdb keeps only in-frame clones here, not all; method: immunoSEQ multiplex PCR. That table furnishes V, J and clone size, whereas the DNA furnished D and trimming. Of hundreds of thousands of clones listed, 86% are singletons. Trimming removed 6 bases from V and 10 bases from J; junction bases left unmatched: 5. Germline lookup yields CDR1 MNHNY and CDR2 SVGAGI (reference sequence). This CDR3 has 14 amino acids. Patients in Seattle were enrolled during active infection, then followed longitudinally.

The chain has TRBV6-6 and TRBJ1-6; 11 nucleotides align to TRBD1. Sequences were obtained from peripheral blood. The clonotype was recovered from a woman aged 65 to 85 with COVID-19, enrolled during active disease. The CDR3 here is CASSPDRGRSPLHF. In DNA form, the CDR3 reads TGTGCCAGCAGCCCGGACAGGGGGCGATCACCCCTCCACTTT.